This TCR beta chain came from a study of T cell responses to AZD1222 COVID-19 vaccine. Regarding the study as a whole: Two AZD1222 administrations were followed by greater Spike-specific TCR breadth and depth. Without day 14 samples, only post-peak T cell repertoires were studied. There were mostly white British donors and more females than males, and clonal diversity was possibly underestimated.

This CDR3 has 13 amino acids. Per the germline V gene, CDR1 is SNHLY and CDR2 is FYNNEI. With V trimmed by 11 bases and J by 8 bases, 14 bases remained unmatched. It was second doses at about 4 or about 12 weeks that were pooled. This clone was counted a few times. Its antigen is undetermined. Only in-frame clones appear in the TCRdb table, and some are missing; sequencing was by immunoSEQ multiplex PCR. Among 95,000 to 100,000 clones listed, more than 75% were seen once. This clonotype was obtained from an adult who received the AZD1222 COVID-19 vaccine. The gene calls are TRBV2 and TRBJ1-2; 7 nucleotides align to TRBD1. The sample in question was peripheral blood, obtained 28 days after the second AZD1222 dose. The CDR3 bases are TGTGCCGGAGCTAGGGAGGGGGCGAACGGCTACACCTTC. Its translation: CAGAREGANGYTF.